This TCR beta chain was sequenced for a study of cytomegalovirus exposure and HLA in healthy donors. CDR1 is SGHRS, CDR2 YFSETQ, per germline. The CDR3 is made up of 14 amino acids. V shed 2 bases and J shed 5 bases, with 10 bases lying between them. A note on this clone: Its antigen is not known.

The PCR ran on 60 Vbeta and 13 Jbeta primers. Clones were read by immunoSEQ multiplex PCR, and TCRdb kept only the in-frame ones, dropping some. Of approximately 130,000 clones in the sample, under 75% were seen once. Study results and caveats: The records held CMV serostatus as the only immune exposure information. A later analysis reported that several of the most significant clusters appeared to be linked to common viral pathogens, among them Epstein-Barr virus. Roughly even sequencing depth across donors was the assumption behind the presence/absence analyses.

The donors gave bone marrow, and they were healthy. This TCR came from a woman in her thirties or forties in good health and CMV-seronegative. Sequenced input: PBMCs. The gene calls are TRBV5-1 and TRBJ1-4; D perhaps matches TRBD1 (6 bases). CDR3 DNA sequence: TGCGCCAGCAGCTTTCAGGGGACAAATGAAAAACTGTTTTTT. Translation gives CASSFQGTNEKLFF.